These 17 T cell receptor beta chains were all obtained from the same sample, sequenced in a study of T cell repertoires in cytomegalovirus infection. TCRdb redid the calling of the reads with MiXCR, one entry per CDR3 protein. In the table there are a few hundred thousand distinct CDR3 sequences, approximately 8.3% of which are singletons. Sequencing was done on a sample of PBMCs. These receptors were collected from a human donor in good health (CMV status not recorded). Some clones in this sample may be carry-over from other donors' samples.

V usage is TRBV6-2 or TRBV6-3 and J usage is TRBJ2-7; D ambiguous. The CDR3 spans 14 residues. V was clipped by 6 bases and J by 6 bases, with 18 bases between them. The germline V gene has CDR1 MNHEY and CDR2 SVGEGT. DNA for the CDR3: TGTGCCAGCAGAGGTGTAAGAGGTGTATCCGAGCAGTACTTC. This codes for CASRGVRGVSEQYF.

The rearrangement joins TRBV19 to TRBJ1-5; no definite D call. There are 14 residues in the CDR3. Trimming shortened V by 6 bases and J by 0 bases, and 9 bases separated the two germline ends. CDR1 LNHDA and CDR2 SQIVND come from the germline V gene (reference sequence). In DNA, the CDR3 is TGTGCCAGTAGGACTACAGATAGCAATCAGCCCCAGCATTTT. Amino acids: CASRTTDSNQPQHF.

This clonotype was seen many times. The genes are TRBV11-2 and TRBJ1-2; 9 bases line up with TRBD1. V trimming: 7 bases; J trimming: 6 bases; junction bases outside the gene matches: 9. This CDR3 has 14 amino acids. Germline V lookup: CDR1 SGHAT, CDR2 FQNNGV. CDR3 in amino acids: CASTAAGQGNGYTF. CDR3 in DNA: TGTGCCAGCACCGCAGCGGGACAGGGCAATGGCTACACCTTC.

There are a few counts of this clonotype. The chain has TRBV2 and TRBJ2-7; TRBD2 agrees at 15 bases. With 8 bases clipped from V and 4 bases from J, the junction kept 15 bases outside the gene matches. Germline V gene sequence: CDR1 SNHLY, CDR2 FYNNEI. CDR3 length equals 18 residues. The CDR3 reads CASLLGGLAGGNPYEQYF. In nucleotides, the CDR3 is TGTGCCAGCCTCCTCGGGGGACTAGCGGGAGGAAACCCATACGAGCAGTACTTC.

This chain uses TRBV20-1 with TRBJ1-2; the D is unclear. CDR3 length: 11 amino acids. Germline V gene sequence: CDR1 DFQATT, CDR2 SNEGSKA (reference sequence). Trimming took 3 bases from V and 8 from J, leaving 10 bases between them. CDR3 sequence: CSARNGRGYTF. The CDR3 DNA sequence: TGCAGTGCTAGGAATGGCAGGGGCTACACCTTC.

This clonotype was recorded at least ten times. The rearrangement uses TRBV7-2 and TRBJ1-6; the D is unclear. V lost 1 base and J 5 bases, leaving 0 bases between the germline ends. The germline V gene has CDR1 SGHTA and CDR2 FQGNSA. This CDR3 is 12 amino acids long. The CDR3 protein is CASSLDNSPLHF. The CDR3 DNA is TGTGCCAGCAGCTTAGATAATTCACCCCTCCACTTT. Supplemented by reference TRBV7-2 and TRBJ1-6, the full variable domain reads GAGVSQSPSNKVTEKGKDVELRCDPISGHTALYWYRQSLGQGLEFLIYFQGNSAPDKSGLPSDRFSAERTGGSVSTLTIQRTQQEDSAVYLCASSLDNSPLHFGNGTRLTVT.

This clonotype was counted many times. The chain links TRBV6-2 or TRBV6-3 to TRBJ1-5; TRBD1 aligns across 7 bases. Germline V gene lookup returns CDR1 MNHEY and CDR2 SVGEGT. The CDR3 runs 17 residues. V dropped 2 bases and J dropped 5; count of bases not matched to a gene: 12. Here the CDR3 reads CASSYQRTGVRDQPQHF. The DNA of the CDR3 is TGTGCCAGCAGTTACCAACGCACAGGGGTTCGGGATCAGCCCCAGCATTTT.

This clonotype was seen only a few times. The J gene is TRBJ2-5, the V gene TRBV6-6; a possible D gene is TRBD1 (5 bases). Trimming took off 0 bases at V and 2 bases at J, with 10 bases between the two ends. The V gene's germline CDR1 is MNHNY and CDR2 SVGAGI (reference sequence). The CDR3 contains 15 residues. The CDR3 loop is CASSYSYRTQETQYF. In nucleotides, the CDR3 is TGTGCCAGCAGTTACTCTTACAGGACGCAAGAGACCCAGTACTTC.

This clonotype occurred many times. V is TRBV6-1 and J is TRBJ2-7, with D maybe TRBD1 (5 bases). The V gene's germline CDR1 is MNHNS and CDR2 SASEGT. This CDR3 region has 14 residues. The V and J ends lost 5 bases and 2 bases respectively, with 13 bases between them. The CDR3 DNA sequence: TGTGCCAGCAGTTCTGACAGTGGGACCTACGAGCAGTACTTC. Its translation: CASSSDSGTYEQYF.

This clonotype has a count of ten or more. The V and J genes are TRBV7-2 and TRBJ2-5; D gene unclear. Germline V gene lookup returns CDR1 SGHTA and CDR2 FQGNSA. This CDR3 comprises 16 residues. V was clipped by 1 base and J by 2 bases, with 14 bases between them. CDR3 region: CASSLVSLRGQETQYF. The CDR3, as DNA: TGTGCCAGCAGCTTAGTCAGCCTCCGAGGACAAGAGACCCAGTACTTC.

This clonotype turned up a few times. This sequence joins TRBV11-3 and TRBJ2-1; D possibly corresponds to TRBD1 (5 bases). The CDR3 covers 13 residues. Germline V CDR1 and CDR2: SGHNT, YENEEA. V shed 3 bases and J shed 2 bases, with 5 bases lying between them. The CDR3 DNA reads as TGTGCCAGCAGCTTGGACACCTACAATGAGCAGTTCTTC. Protein product: CASSLDTYNEQFF.

This clonotype has a count of ten or more. The J gene is TRBJ2-3, the V gene TRBV20-1; 12 positions agree with TRBD2. Losses at the gene ends were 0 bases for V and 3 bases for J; bases not matched to a gene: 13. The germline V gene has CDR1 DFQATT and CDR2 SNEGSKA (reference sequence). The CDR3 loop spans 19 amino acids. The CDR3 spells CSARDLASGRASFTDTQYF. The CDR3 DNA is TGCAGTGCTAGAGATCTTGCTAGCGGGAGGGCCTCGTTTACAGATACGCAGTATTTT.

The V gene is TRBV6-5, the J gene TRBJ1-5, with D unclear. The CDR3 loop spans 14 amino acids. Germline values: CDR1 MNHEY, CDR2 SVGAGI. Trimming cost V 4 bases and J 0 bases, with 7 bases left between them. The CDR3 sequence: CASSSLSSNQPQHF. For the CDR3, the DNA is TGTGCCAGCAGTTCCCTAAGTAGCAATCAGCCCCAGCATTTT.

This clonotype has a count of ten or more. The chain recombines TRBV7-2 with TRBJ1-5, with 8 bases fitting TRBD1. The trim removed 5 bases at V and 6 bases at J, leaving 9 bases unmatched. CDR3 length: 15 amino acids. Germline CDR1 and CDR2: SGHTA and FQGNSA. The CDR3 here is CASSTGQGGSQPQHF. The DNA for the CDR3 is TGTGCCAGCAGCACTGGACAGGGCGGGAGTCAGCCCCAGCATTTT.

This clonotype has at least ten counts. The chain recombines TRBV24-1 with TRBJ2-1, with TRBD1 matching over 7 bases. Germline V gene lookup returns CDR1 KGHDR and CDR2 SFDVKD. V lost 3 bases and J lost 2; bases outside the gene matches: 3. The CDR3 has 15 residues. The CDR3 DNA sequence: TGTGCCACCAGTGATCCGGGACAGCCCTACAATGAGCAGTTCTTC. Protein sequence: CATSDPGQPYNEQFF.

This clonotype has at least ten counts. CDR3 amino acids: CASSLRGSVDTQYF. CDR3 coding DNA: TGTGCCAGCAGCCTAAGGGGGTCGGTAGATACGCAGTATTTT. The rearrangement uses TRBV6-5 and TRBJ2-3; D is perhaps TRBD1 (6 bases). V lost 6 bases to trimming and J lost 5 bases, with 15 bases between them. This CDR3 is 14 amino acids long. Germline V gene data show CDR1 as MNHEY and CDR2 as SVGAGI.

This clonotype occurred many times. V is TRBV19 and J is TRBJ1-2; the D gene is possibly TRBD1 (5 bases). V was shortened by 9 bases and J by 8 bases, with 19 bases between the two germline ends. The CDR3 runs to 13 residues. The germline V gene has CDR1 LNHDA and CDR2 SQIVND (reference sequence). In nucleotides, the CDR3 is TGTGCCAGCAGACAGCTATTTCCCTTGGGCTACACCTTC. It encodes CASRQLFPLGYTF.